The 19 T cell receptor beta chains given below trace back to one sample, sequenced in a study of T cell responses to AZD1222 COVID-19 vaccine. The data were produced by immunoSEQ multiplex PCR, yet TCRdb's version contains in-frame clones alone and is incomplete. The sample lists 75,000 to 95,000 clones, approximately 81% occurring once. This specimen consisted of peripheral blood, obtained on day 0 of AZD1222 vaccination. The source of these receptors is an adult in good health.

This rearrangement joins TRBV6-5 to TRBJ1-3, with TRBD1 matching 7 bases. Germline CDR1 and CDR2: MNHEY and SVGAGI. V was clipped by 2 bases and J by 0 bases; unmatched bases: 1. The CDR3 is 15 residues long. CDR3 region: CASSYGTVSGNTIYF. The CDR3 DNA sequence: TGTGCCAGCAGTTACGGGACAGTCTCTGGAAACACCATATATTTT.

The sample holds a few counts of this clone. The chain joins TRBV28 to TRBJ1-1; D is undetermined. Trimming removed 2 bases at V and 0 bases at J, with 7 bases between. Germline V gene data show CDR1 as MDHEN and CDR2 as SYDVKM. The CDR3 spans 14 residues. In DNA form, the CDR3 reads TGTGCCAGCAGTTTAGTCGGAATGAACACTGAAGCTTTCTTT. Translating gives CASSLVGMNTEAFF.

The rearrangement joins TRBV2 to TRBJ1-1; D may be TRBD1 (5 bases). CDR3 length equals 16 residues. The V gene lost 3 bases and the J gene lost 4 bases, with 18 bases spanning the gap. The germline V gene encodes CDR1 SNHLY and CDR2 FYNNEI. The CDR3 region is CASSENGAGRGTEAFF. CDR3 sequence (DNA): TGTGCCAGCAGTGAGAACGGCGCAGGTAGGGGCACTGAAGCTTTCTTT.

This chain connects TRBV5-5 to TRBJ1-2; 10 bases are shared with TRBD1. Germline loops: CDR1 SGHKS, CDR2 YYEKEE (reference sequence). With 4 bases clipped from V and 8 bases from J, the junction kept 5 bases outside the gene matches. The CDR3 is 13 residues long. CDR3 protein: CASSGDRGTGYTF. The CDR3 region has the DNA TGTGCCAGCAGCGGGGACAGGGGAACCGGCTACACCTTC.

J is TRBJ2-2 and V is TRBV12-5, with 10 bases matching TRBD2. Germline CDR1 reads LGHNT; CDR2 reads FRNRAP. V shed 4 bases, J shed 2 bases, and the junction held 4 bases outside the gene matches. The CDR3 has 16 residues. The CDR3 spells CASGSGLAANTGELFF. CDR3 nucleotides: TGTGCTAGTGGTTCAGGACTAGCGGCAAACACCGGGGAGCTGTTTTTT.

The V gene is TRBV12-5, the J gene TRBJ2-4; 8 bases map to TRBD1. Germline V gene data show CDR1 as LGHNT and CDR2 as FRNRAP. Unmatched junction bases numbered 2, after V lost 1 base and J lost 9 bases. CDR3 length: 13 residues. The CDR3 protein is CASGLGQGTIQYF. In nucleotides, the CDR3 is TGTGCTAGTGGTTTGGGACAGGGGACCATTCAGTACTTC. The entire variable domain, with the rest obtained from reference TRBV12-5 and TRBJ2-4, is as follows: DARVTQTPRHKVTEMGQEVTMRCQPILGHNTVFWYRQTMMQGLELLAYFRNRAPLDDSGMPKDRFSAEMPDATLATLKIQPSEPRDSAVYFCASGLGQGTIQYFGAGTRLSVL.

The chain recombines TRBV18 with TRBJ1-4, with a weak D call TRBD1 (6 bases). The germline gives CDR1 KGHSH, CDR2 LQKENI. CDR3 size: 15 residues. V shed 2 bases and J shed 6 bases, with 13 bases lying between them. The CDR3 nucleotides read TGTGCCAGCTCACCAGCACAGGGCCGGTATGAAAAACTGTTTTTT. Protein: CASSPAQGRYEKLFF.

This clone came up once. The chain carries TRBV10-3 and TRBJ1-1; D may be TRBD1 (5 bases). From germline, CDR1 is ENHRY and CDR2 SYGVKD. The CDR3 totals 15 residues. V was trimmed by 0 bases and J by 3 bases, leaving 11 bases between them. The CDR3 is CAISESGGEDTEAFF. DNA for the CDR3: TGTGCCATCAGTGAGTCGGGAGGGGAGGACACTGAAGCTTTCTTT.

Here the CDR3 reads CAISDQVNTEAFF. CDR3 nucleotide sequence: TGTGCCATCAGTGACCAAGTGAACACTGAAGCTTTCTTT. This chain links TRBV10-3 with TRBJ1-1; D remains unclear. CDR3 size: 13 residues. Deletions cut 3 bases from V and 0 bases from J, with 5 bases between. Germline CDR1 reads ENHRY; CDR2 reads SYGVKD.

The chain uses TRBV7-2 and TRBJ2-7; 7 bases fit TRBD2. J lost 0 bases, V lost 5 bases, and 4 bases had no gene match. Germline V CDR1 and CDR2: SGHTA, FQGNSA. The CDR3 runs 14 residues. The CDR3 protein is CASSGGRGSYEQYF. Written as DNA, the CDR3 is TGTGCCAGCAGCGGAGGGAGGGGCTCCTACGAGCAGTACTTC.

V usage is TRBV29-1 and J usage is TRBJ1-4; D not certain. Trimming took off 5 bases at V and 6 bases at J, with 19 bases between the two ends. The CDR3 is made up of 15 amino acids. CDR1 and CDR2 (germline): SQVTM, ANQGSEA. CDR3 sequence: CSVPLTGGSDEKLFF. CDR3 bases: TGCAGCGTTCCCCTCACGGGTGGTAGCGATGAAAAACTGTTTTTT. Full variable domain (missing parts from reference TRBV29-1 and TRBJ1-4): SAVISQKPSRDICQRGTSLTIQCQVDSQVTMMFWYRQQPGQSLTLIATANQGSEATYESGFVIDKFPISRPNLTFSTLTVSNMSPEDSSIYLCSVPLTGGSDEKLFFGSGTQLSVL.

The genes are TRBV15 and TRBJ1-1; D not resolved. This CDR3 spans 14 amino acids. Germline CDR1 reads LNHNV; CDR2 reads YYDKDF (reference sequence). V was cut by 3 bases and J by 10 bases, with 18 bases left in between. The CDR3 protein is CATSSHLGPRRAFF. The CDR3, as DNA: TGTGCCACCAGCAGTCACCTTGGCCCTAGAAGAGCTTTCTTT.

This chain uses TRBV19 with TRBJ1-4; tentative D call: TRBD1 (5 bases). CDR1 and CDR2 from the germline V gene are LNHDA and SQIVND (reference sequence). The CDR3 totals 15 residues. V gave up 6 bases and J gave up 0 bases, with 11 bases separating them. The CDR3 loop is CASRPQGSTNEKLFF. The DNA of the CDR3 is TGTGCCAGTAGGCCGCAGGGATCAACTAATGAAAAACTGTTTTTT.

Notes on this clone: This specimen includes other DNA sequences encoding the same CDR3. The V gene is TRBV6-1, the J gene TRBJ1-2; 8 positions agree with TRBD1. There are 15 residues in the CDR3. Trimming at V came to 0 bases and at J to 6 bases, leaving 6 bases not matched to a gene. Germline loops: CDR1 MNHNS, CDR2 SASEGT. The CDR3 loop is CASSEALRGHDGYTF. The CDR3 DNA follows: TGTGCCAGCAGTGAAGCGCTCAGGGGGCATGATGGCTACACCTTC.

The CDR3 sequence is CASSYGRGSGNTIYF. The CDR3 region has the DNA TGCGCCAGCAGCTACGGACGGGGCTCTGGAAACACCATATATTTT. The J gene is TRBJ1-3, the V gene TRBV5-1; no firm D call. The germline gives CDR1 SGHRS, CDR2 YFSETQ. The CDR3 extends over 15 amino acids. Between the trimmed V and J ends, which lost 3 bases and 0 bases, there was a span of 10 bases.

The CDR3 DNA is TGTGCCAGCTCATCCTACAGGGAACAGAACACTGAAGCTTTCTTT. It yields the protein CASSSYREQNTEAFF. This chain connects TRBV18 to TRBJ1-1, with D possibly matching TRBD1 (6 bases). The CDR3 is 15 residues long. Germline V gene sequence: CDR1 KGHSH, CDR2 LQKENI. The V and J ends lost 5 bases and 1 base respectively, with 14 bases between them.

The CDR3 DNA is TGTGCCAGCAGCCAATCTCCGAGGGGAGAGACCCAGTACTTC. It codes for CASSQSPRGETQYF. The chain recombines TRBV16 with TRBJ2-5; the D gene could be TRBD1 or TRBD2 (5 bases each). The CDR3 consists of 14 residues. V was trimmed by 0 bases and J by 4 bases, leaving 9 bases between them. Germline assignment: CDR1 KGHSY and CDR2 FQNENV. Full variable domain (rest looked up from reference TRBV16 and TRBJ2-5): GEEVAQTPKHLVRGEGQKAKLYCAPIKGHSYVFWYQQVLKNEFKFLISFQNENVFDETGMPKERFSAKCLPNSPCSLEIQATKLEDSAVYFCASSQSPRGETQYFGPGTRLLVL.

The V call is TRBV4-2, the J call TRBJ2-1; D is tentatively TRBD1 or TRBD2 (6 bases each). Per the germline V gene, CDR1 is LGHNA and CDR2 is YNFKEQ. This CDR3 comprises 14 residues. V gave up 1 base and J gave up 7 bases, with 11 bases separating them. The CDR3 loop is CASSQAPGANEQFF. The DNA of the CDR3 is TGTGCCAGCAGCCAAGCCCCGGGGGCGAATGAGCAGTTCTTC.

The V and J genes are TRBV21-1 and TRBJ2-5; the listed D gene, TRBD1, was not tested against the DNA. TRBV21-1 has pseudogene status. The CDR3 is 14 residues long. The CDR3 region is CASSRGQGLETQYF. Written as DNA, the CDR3 is TGTGCCAGCTCTCGCGGACAGGGTTTGGAGACCCAGTACTTC.